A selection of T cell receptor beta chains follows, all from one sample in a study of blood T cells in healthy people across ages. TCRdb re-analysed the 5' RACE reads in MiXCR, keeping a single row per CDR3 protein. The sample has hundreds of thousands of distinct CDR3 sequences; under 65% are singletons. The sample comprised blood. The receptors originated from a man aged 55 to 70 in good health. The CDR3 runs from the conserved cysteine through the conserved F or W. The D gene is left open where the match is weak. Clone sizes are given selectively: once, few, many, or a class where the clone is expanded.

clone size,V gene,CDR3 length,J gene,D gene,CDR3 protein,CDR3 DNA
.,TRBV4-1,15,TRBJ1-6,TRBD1,CPSSQGQGENSPLHF,TGCCCCAGCAGCCAAGGACAGGGCGAAAATTCACCCCTCCACTTT
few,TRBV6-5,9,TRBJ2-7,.,CAQRVEQYF,TGTGCCCAGCGGGTCGAGCAGTACTTC
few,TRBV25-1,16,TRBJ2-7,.,CASSEPGISRGVVQYF,TGTGCCAGCAGTGAGCCAGGGATAAGCCGCGGGGTCGTTCAGTACTTC
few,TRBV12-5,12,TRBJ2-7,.,CASGPAGYEQYF,TGTGCTAGTGGCCCCGCCGGATACGAGCAGTACTTC
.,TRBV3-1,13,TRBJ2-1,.,CASSRPGGNEQFF,TGTGCCAGCAGCCGCCCCGGAGGCAATGAGCAGTTCTTC
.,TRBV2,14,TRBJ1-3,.,CASSALNSRNTIYF,TGTGCCAGCAGTGCTTTGAATAGCCGAAACACCATATATTTT
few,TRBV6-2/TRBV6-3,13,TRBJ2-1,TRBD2,CASGGSSYNEQFF,TGTGCCTCGGGGGGAAGCTCCTACAATGAGCAGTTCTTC
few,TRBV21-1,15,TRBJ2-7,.,CASRGGQGASYEQYF,TGTGCCAGCAGGGGAGGACAGGGGGCTTCCTACGAGCAGTACTTC
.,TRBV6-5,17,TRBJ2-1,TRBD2,CASSYGAGGSSYNEQFF,TGTGCCAGCAGTTACGGTGCCGGCGGGAGCTCCTACAATGAGCAGTTCTTC
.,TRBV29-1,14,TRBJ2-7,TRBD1,CSVVGTGVTYEQYF,TGCAGCGTTGTAGGGACAGGAGTGACCTACGAGCAGTACTTC
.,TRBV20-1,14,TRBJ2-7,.,CSARSWQGVYEQYF,TGCAGTGCTAGAAGTTGGCAAGGTGTCTACGAGCAGTACTTC
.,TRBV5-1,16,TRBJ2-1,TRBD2,CASSSGRLAGDNEQFF,TGCGCCAGCAGCTCGGGCCGACTAGCGGGAGACAATGAGCAGTTCTTC
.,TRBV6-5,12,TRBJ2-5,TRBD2,CASKYSGETQYF,TGTGCCAGCAAGTATAGCGGGGAGACCCAGTACTTC
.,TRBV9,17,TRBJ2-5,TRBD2,CASSARAGGRIQETQYF,TGTGCCAGCAGCGCGAGAGCGGGGGGCCGGATTCAAGAGACCCAGTACTTC
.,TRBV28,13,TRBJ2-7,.,CASRGLDSYEQYF,TGTGCCAGCAGGGGTCTAGACTCCTACGAGCAGTACTTC
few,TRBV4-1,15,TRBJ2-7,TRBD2,CASSQDSGGLYEQYF,TGCGCCAGCAGCCAAGATAGCGGGGGGCTGTACGAGCAGTACTTC
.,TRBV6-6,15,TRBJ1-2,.,CASSYPTGTRGGYTF,TGTGCCAGCAGTTACCCGACCGGGACTCGGGGAGGCTACACCTTC